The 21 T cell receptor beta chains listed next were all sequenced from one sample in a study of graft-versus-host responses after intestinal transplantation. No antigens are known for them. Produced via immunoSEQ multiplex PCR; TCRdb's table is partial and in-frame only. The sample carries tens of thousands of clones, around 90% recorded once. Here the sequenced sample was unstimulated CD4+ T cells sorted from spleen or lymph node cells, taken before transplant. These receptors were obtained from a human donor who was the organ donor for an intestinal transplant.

The CDR3 DNA follows: TGTGCCAGCAGCTTGGCCGGACAGGGGGCCTACGAGCAGTACTTC. Its protein is CASSLAGQGAYEQYF. V and J are TRBV5-6 and TRBJ2-7; 10 bases fit TRBD1. J gave up 2 bases and V 0 bases, and 2 bases lay outside the gene matches. CDR3 size: 15 residues. Looked up from germline, CDR1 is SGHDT and CDR2 is YYEEEE.

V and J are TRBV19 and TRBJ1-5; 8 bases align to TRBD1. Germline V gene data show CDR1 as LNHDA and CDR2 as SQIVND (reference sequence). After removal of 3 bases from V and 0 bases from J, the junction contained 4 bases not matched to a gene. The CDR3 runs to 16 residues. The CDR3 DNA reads TGTGCCAGTAGTATCTTTGGACAGGGTAGCAATCAGCCCCAGCATTTT. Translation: CASSIFGQGSNQPQHF.

In nucleotides, the CDR3 is TGTGCCAATGGCAGAGGGTACAATGAGCAGTTCTTC. Protein sequence: CANGRGYNEQFF. The chain employs TRBV27 and TRBJ2-1, with a weak D call TRBD2 (5 bases). Per the germline V gene, CDR1 is MNHEY and CDR2 is SMNVEV (reference sequence). The V end was cut by 10 bases, the J end by 4 bases, with 11 bases between. The CDR3 contains 12 residues.

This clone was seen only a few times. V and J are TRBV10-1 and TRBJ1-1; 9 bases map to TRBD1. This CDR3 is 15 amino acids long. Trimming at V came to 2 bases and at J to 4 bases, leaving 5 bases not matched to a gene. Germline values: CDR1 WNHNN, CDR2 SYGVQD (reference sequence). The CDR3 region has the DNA TGCGCCAGCAGTGAGGGGACAGGGTGGGGCACTGAAGCTTTCTTT. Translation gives CASSEGTGWGTEAFF.

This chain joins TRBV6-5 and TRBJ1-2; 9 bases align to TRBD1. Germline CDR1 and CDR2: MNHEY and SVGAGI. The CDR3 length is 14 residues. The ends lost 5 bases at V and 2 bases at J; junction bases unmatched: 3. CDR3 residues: CASSEGTGNYGYTF. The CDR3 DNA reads TGTGCCAGCAGTGAGGGGACAGGGAACTATGGCTACACCTTC.

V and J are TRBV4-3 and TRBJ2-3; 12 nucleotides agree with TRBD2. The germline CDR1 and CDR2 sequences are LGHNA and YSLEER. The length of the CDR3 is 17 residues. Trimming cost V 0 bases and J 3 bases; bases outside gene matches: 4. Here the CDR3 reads CASSQDSTSGRTDTQYF. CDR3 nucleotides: TGCGCCAGCAGCCAAGATAGTACTAGCGGGAGGACAGATACGCAGTATTTT.

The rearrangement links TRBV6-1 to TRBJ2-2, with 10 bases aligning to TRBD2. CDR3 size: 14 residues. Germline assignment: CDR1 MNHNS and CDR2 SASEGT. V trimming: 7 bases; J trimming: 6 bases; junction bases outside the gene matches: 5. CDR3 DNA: TGTGCCAGCAATTTGAGCGGGAGGGCCGGGGAGCTGTTTTTT. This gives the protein CASNLSGRAGELFF.

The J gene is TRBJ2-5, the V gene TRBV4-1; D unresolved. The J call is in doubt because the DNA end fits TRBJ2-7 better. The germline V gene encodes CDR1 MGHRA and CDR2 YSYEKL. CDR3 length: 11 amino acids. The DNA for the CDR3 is TGCGCCAGCAGCCCAGGCCACGAGCAGTACTTC. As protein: CASSPGHEQYF.

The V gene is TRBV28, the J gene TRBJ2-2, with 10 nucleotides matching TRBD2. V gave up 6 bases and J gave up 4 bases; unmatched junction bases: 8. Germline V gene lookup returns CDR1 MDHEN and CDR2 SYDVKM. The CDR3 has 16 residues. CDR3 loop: CASSLVTSGLTGELFF. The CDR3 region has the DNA TGTGCCAGCAGCCTCGTGACTAGCGGGCTCACCGGGGAGCTGTTTTTT. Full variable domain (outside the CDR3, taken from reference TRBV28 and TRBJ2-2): DVKVTQSSRYLVKRTGEKVFLECVQDMDHENMFWYRQDPGLGLRLIYFSYDVKMKEKGDIPEGYSVSREKKERFSLILESASTNQTSMYLCASSLVTSGLTGELFFGEGSRLTVL.

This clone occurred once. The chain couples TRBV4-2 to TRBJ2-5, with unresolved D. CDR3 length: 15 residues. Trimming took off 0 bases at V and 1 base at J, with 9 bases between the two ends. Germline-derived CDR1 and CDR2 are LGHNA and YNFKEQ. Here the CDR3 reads CASSQEFGPQETQYF. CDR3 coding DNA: TGTGCCAGCAGCCAAGAATTTGGCCCCCAAGAGACCCAGTACTTC.

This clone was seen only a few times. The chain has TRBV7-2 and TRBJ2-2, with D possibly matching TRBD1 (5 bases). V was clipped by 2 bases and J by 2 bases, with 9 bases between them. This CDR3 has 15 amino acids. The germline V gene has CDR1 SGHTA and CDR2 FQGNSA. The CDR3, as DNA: TGTGCCAGCAGCTTATATCAGGGTAACACCGGGGAGCTGTTTTTT. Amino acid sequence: CASSLYQGNTGELFF.

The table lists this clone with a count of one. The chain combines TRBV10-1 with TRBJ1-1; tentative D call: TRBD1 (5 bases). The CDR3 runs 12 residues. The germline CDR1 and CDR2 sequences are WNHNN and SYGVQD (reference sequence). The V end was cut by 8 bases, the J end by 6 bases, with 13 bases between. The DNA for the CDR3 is TGCGCCAGCCCTATGGGGCGTGCTGAAGCTTTCTTT. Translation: CASPMGRAEAFF.

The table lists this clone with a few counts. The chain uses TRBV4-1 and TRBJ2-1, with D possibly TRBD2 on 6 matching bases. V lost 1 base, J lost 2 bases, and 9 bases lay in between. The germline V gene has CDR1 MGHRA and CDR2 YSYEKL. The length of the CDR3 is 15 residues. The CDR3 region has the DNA TGCGCCAGCAGCCAAGGCGGGACTCCCTACAATGAGCAGTTCTTC. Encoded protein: CASSQGGTPYNEQFF.

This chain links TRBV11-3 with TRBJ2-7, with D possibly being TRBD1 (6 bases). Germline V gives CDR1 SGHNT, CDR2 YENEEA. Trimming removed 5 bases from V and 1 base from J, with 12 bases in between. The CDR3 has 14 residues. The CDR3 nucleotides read TGTGCCAGCAGCCAAGGTGGGACATCCTACGAGCAGTACTTC. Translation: CASSQGGTSYEQYF.

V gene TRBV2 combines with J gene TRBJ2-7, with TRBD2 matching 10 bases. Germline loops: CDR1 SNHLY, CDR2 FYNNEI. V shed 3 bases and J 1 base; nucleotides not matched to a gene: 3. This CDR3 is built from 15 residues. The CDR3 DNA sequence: TGTGCCAGCAGTGAGAGCGGGAGGGATTCCTACGAGCAGTACTTC. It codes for CASSESGRDSYEQYF.

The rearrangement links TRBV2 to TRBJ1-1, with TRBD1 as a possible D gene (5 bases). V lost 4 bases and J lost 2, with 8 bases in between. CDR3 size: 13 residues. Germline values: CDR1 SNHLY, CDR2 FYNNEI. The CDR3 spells CASSVQGNTEAFF. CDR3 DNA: TGTGCCAGCAGTGTTCAGGGAAACACTGAAGCTTTCTTT.

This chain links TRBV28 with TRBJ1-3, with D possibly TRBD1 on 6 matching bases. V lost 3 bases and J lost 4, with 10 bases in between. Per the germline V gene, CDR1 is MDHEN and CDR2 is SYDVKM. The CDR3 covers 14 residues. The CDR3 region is CASSFTGRGNTIYF. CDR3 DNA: TGTGCCAGCAGTTTCACAGGGAGAGGAAACACCATATATTTT.

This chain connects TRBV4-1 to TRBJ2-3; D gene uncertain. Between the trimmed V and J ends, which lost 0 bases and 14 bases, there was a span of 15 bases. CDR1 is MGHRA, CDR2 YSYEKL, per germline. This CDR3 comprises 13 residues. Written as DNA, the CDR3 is TGCGCCAGCAGCCAAGAAGACTTATCTCGACCGTATTTT. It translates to CASSQEDLSRPYF.

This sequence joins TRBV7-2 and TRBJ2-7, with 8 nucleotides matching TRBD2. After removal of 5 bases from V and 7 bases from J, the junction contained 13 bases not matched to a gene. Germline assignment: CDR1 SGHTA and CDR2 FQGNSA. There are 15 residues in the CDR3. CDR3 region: CASSARRAGAWEQYF. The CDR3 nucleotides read TGTGCCAGCAGCGCCCGGCGAGCGGGAGCATGGGAGCAGTACTTC.

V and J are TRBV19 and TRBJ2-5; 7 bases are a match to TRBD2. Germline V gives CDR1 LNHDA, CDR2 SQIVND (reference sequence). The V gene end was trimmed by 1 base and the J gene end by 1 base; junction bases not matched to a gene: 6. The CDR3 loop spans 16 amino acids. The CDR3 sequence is CASSIGLAVSQETQYF. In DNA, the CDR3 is TGTGCCAGTAGTATAGGACTAGCAGTTAGCCAAGAGACCCAGTACTTC.

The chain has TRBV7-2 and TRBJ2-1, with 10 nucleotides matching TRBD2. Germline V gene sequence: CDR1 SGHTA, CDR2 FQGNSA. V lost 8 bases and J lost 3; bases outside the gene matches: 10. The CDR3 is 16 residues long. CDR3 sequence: CASRTSGTLFYNEQFF. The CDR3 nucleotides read TGTGCCAGCCGAACTAGCGGGACCCTCTTCTACAATGAGCAGTTCTTC.